A single sample is the source of the 13 T cell receptor beta chains below, sequenced in a study of blood T cells in healthy people across ages. PCR was performed a second time for roughly 7 to 11 cycles using a sample-barcoded 5' primer and a J-beta primer mix. TCRdb itself ran the 5' RACE reads through MiXCR, one entry per CDR3 protein. This sample yields approximately 900,000 distinct CDR3 sequences, of which about 48% are seen a single time; around 15% belongs to the top ten. Sample: blood. These receptors were obtained from a man under 40 in good health.

This chain joins TRBV24-1 and TRBJ1-1, with a tentative D call TRBD1 (6 bases). Germline CDR1 reads KGHDR; CDR2 reads SFDVKD. Trimming shortened V by 4 bases and J by 3 bases, and 11 bases separated the two germline ends. This CDR3 is built from 14 residues. The CDR3 loop reads CATSESRQDTEAFF. CDR3 nucleotide sequence: TGTGCCACCAGTGAGAGTAGACAGGACACTGAAGCTTTCTTT.

In this sample, this clonotype turned up a few times. The J gene is TRBJ1-4, the V gene TRBV7-8, with D possibly TRBD1 on 6 matching bases. V lost 3 bases and J 6 bases, leaving 8 bases between the germline ends. The CDR3 sequence is 13 residues long. Per the germline V gene, CDR1 is SGHVS and CDR2 is FQNEAQ. CDR3 nucleotide sequence: TGTGCCAGCAGCTTTCCAGGGGATGAAAAACTGTTTTTT. Protein: CASSFPGDEKLFF.

The chain couples TRBV4-1 to TRBJ2-7; possible D gene TRBD1, 6 bases. V was cut by 4 bases and J by 4 bases, with 14 bases left in between. The CDR3 spans 14 residues. Germline CDR1 is MGHRA and CDR2 is YSYEKL. The CDR3 spells CASSPETGVYEQYF. CDR3 bases: TGCGCCAGCAGCCCTGAGACAGGAGTTTACGAGCAGTACTTC.

This chain connects TRBV25-1 to TRBJ2-7, with 8 nucleotides matching TRBD2. CDR1 is MGHDK and CDR2 is SYGVNS in the germline V gene. J was trimmed by 5 bases and V by 7 bases; bases with no gene match: 4. The CDR3 is made up of 12 amino acids. CDR3 coding DNA: TGTGCCAGCAACGGGGGGGCGGACGAGCAGTACTTC. The encoded protein is CASNGGADEQYF.

The chain joins TRBV12-3 or TRBV12-4 to TRBJ2-1; 9 positions agree with TRBD1. The CDR3 extends over 16 amino acids. Trimming at V came to 5 bases and at J to 5 bases, leaving 10 bases not matched to a gene. The CDR3 sequence is CASSIARDRANNEQFF. As DNA, the CDR3 is TGTGCCAGCAGTATCGCCCGGGACAGGGCCAACAATGAGCAGTTCTTC.

This clonotype was recorded a few times. The chain uses TRBV27 and TRBJ1-2, with D possibly being TRBD1 (5 bases). This CDR3 comprises 12 residues. Germline V CDR1 and CDR2: MNHEY, SMNVEV (reference sequence). Trimming removed 8 bases at V and 8 bases at J, with 15 bases between. The CDR3 DNA sequence: TGTGCCAGCCATCCCGGGACCTGGGGCTACACCTTC. This gives the protein CASHPGTWGYTF.

V gene TRBV20-1 combines with J gene TRBJ2-7; D remains unclear. V gave up 6 bases and J gave up 6 bases, with 12 bases separating them. The V gene's germline CDR1 is DFQATT and CDR2 SNEGSKA (reference sequence). This CDR3 has 11 residues. CDR3: CSATLPPEQYF. The CDR3 nucleotides are TGCAGTGCCACTCTCCCACCCGAGCAGTACTTC.

V usage is TRBV9 and J usage is TRBJ2-7; 7 bases are a match to TRBD2. Germline V gene sequence: CDR1 SGDLS, CDR2 YYNGEE. The CDR3 runs to 15 residues. V was clipped by 6 bases and J by 5 bases; unmatched bases: 14. CDR3 DNA: TGTGCCAGCAACGCGCAAGGTCCAGCGGGACACGAGCAGTACTTC. Amino acid sequence: CASNAQGPAGHEQYF.

The chain combines TRBV5-1 with TRBJ2-1, with D unresolved. CDR3 size: 10 residues. Germline V gene lookup returns CDR1 SGHRS and CDR2 YFSETQ. The V end was cut by 10 bases, the J end by 7 bases, with 9 bases between. CDR3 DNA sequence: TGCGCCGATCATCGAAATGAGCAGTTCTTC. Protein product: CADHRNEQFF.

This chain joins TRBV21-1 and TRBJ1-1. TRBV21-1 is described as a pseudogene. The CDR3 is 15 amino acids. The CDR3: CASSKFLGENTEAFF. The DNA for the CDR3 is TGTGCCAGCAGCAAATTCCTCGGGGAGAACACTGAAGCTTTCTTT.

The chain recombines TRBV3-1 with TRBJ2-3, with 7 bases identical to TRBD2. Germline CDR1 and CDR2: LGHDT and YNNKEL (reference sequence). The ends lost 3 bases at V and 2 bases at J; junction bases unmatched: 5. The CDR3 totals 15 residues. Here the CDR3 reads CASSQTSSYTDTQYF. The DNA of the CDR3 is TGTGCCAGCAGCCAGACTAGCTCGTACACAGATACGCAGTATTTT.

The J gene is TRBJ2-5, the V gene TRBV5-1; D is undetermined. The J call may not be correct, given that the DNA end is closer to TRBJ2-1. The CDR3 has 14 residues. CDR1 and CDR2 from the germline V gene are SGHRS and YFSETQ. The CDR3 loop reads CASSSSDTVETQFF. In DNA, the CDR3 is TGCGCCAGCAGCTCATCTGACACGGTAGAGACCCAGTTCTTC.

The sample holds a few counts of this clonotype. V and J are TRBV4-1 and TRBJ2-3; D is uncertain. The CDR3 extends over 17 amino acids. V lost 1 base and J 5 bases, leaving 19 bases between the germline ends. From germline, CDR1 is MGHRA and CDR2 YSYEKL. CDR3 DNA: TGCGCCAGCAGCCAAGGACCCCTGAACGGCATGGGAGATACGCAGTATTTT. It translates to CASSQGPLNGMGDTQYF.